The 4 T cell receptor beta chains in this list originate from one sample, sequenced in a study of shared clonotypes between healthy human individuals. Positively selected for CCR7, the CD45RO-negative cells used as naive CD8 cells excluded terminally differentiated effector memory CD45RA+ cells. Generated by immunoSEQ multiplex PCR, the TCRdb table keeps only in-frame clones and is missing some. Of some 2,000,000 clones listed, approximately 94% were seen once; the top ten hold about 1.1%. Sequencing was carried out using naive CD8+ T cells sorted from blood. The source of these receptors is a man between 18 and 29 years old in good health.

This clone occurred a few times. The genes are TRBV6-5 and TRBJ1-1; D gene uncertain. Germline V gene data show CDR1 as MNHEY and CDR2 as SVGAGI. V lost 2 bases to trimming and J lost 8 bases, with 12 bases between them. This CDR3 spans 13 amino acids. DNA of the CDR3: TGTGCCAGCAGTTACCTACCCCACCGAGAAGCTTTCTTT. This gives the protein CASSYLPHREAFF.

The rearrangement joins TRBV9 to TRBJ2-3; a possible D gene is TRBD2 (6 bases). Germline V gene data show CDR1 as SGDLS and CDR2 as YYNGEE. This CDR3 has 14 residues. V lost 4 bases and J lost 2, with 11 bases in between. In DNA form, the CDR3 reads TGTGCCAGCAGCCAACTAGCTTTCACAGATACGCAGTATTTT. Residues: CASSQLAFTDTQYF.

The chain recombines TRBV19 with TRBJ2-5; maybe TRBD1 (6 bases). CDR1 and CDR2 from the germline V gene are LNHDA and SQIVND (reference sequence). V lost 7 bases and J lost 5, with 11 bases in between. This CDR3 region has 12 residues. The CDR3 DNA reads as TGTGCCAGTAACCAGGGGAAGGAGACCCAGTACTTC. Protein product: CASNQGKETQYF.

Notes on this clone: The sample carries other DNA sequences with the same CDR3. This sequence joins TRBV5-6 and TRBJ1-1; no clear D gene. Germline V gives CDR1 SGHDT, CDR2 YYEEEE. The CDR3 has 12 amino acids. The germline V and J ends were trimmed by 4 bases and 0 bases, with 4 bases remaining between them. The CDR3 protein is CASSLMNTEAFF. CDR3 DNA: TGTGCCAGCAGCCTCATGAACACTGAAGCTTTCTTT.